These T cell receptor beta chains were read from a single sample in a study of blood T cells in healthy people across ages. TCRdb fed the 5' RACE reads into MiXCR, producing one record per CDR3 protein. The table includes 1,500,000 or so distinct CDR3 sequences, 35% to 45% detected once. The sequenced sample consisted of blood. The receptors come from a woman aged 18-29 years in good health. Both conserved end residues are part of each CDR3. The D gene is left open where the match is weak. Some rows have no size entry. The others give once, few or many, or a class for an expanded clone.

V	D	size	J	DNA	CDR3
TRBV6-4	TRBD2	many	TRBJ2-5	TGTGCCAGCAGTGAACTAGCGGGAGGGCCTAGAGAGACCCAGTACTTC	CASSELAGGPRETQYF
TRBV10-3	-	few	TRBJ2-3	TGTGCCATCAGTGTGGTAGCCACAGATACGCAGTATTTT	CAISVVATDTQYF
TRBV6-1	-	-	TRBJ2-7	TGTGCCAGTCCCCGGGACGGGATTTATCACGAGCAGTACTTC	CASPRDGIYHEQYF
TRBV7-2	-	-	TRBJ2-7	TGTGCCAGCAGCTTAGCACGGGACTCCTACGAGCAGTACTTC	CASSLARDSYEQYF
TRBV7-8	-	-	TRBJ1-4	TGTGCCAGCAGGACCAAGTCCGTTAATGAAGAACTGTTTTTT	CASRTKSVNEELFF
TRBV12-1	-	-	TRBJ1-5	TGTGCCAGCAGCCTCAAGTTGTTTCCTCCCCAGGACTTTGATAGCAATCAGCCCCAGCATTTT	CASSLKLFPPQDFDSNQPQHF
TRBV29-1	-	few	TRBJ2-5	TGCAGCGTTGAAAGAAGCGCTGGGCGTCAAGAGACCCAGTACTTC	CSVERSAGRQETQYF
TRBV20-1	-	-	TRBJ2-3	TGCAGTGCCCAAGGCCGGGGTTTCGCAGATACGCAGTATTTT	CSAQGRGFADTQYF
TRBV27	-	-	TRBJ2-3	TGTGCCAGCAGTTCGATAGGGCTAGTCCCAGATACGCAGTATTTT	CASSSIGLVPDTQYF
TRBV9	-	-	TRBJ1-5	TGTGCCAGCGGGCCTCTGAGACAGCCCCAGCATTTT	CASGPLRQPQHF
TRBV5-1	TRBD2	-	TRBJ2-1	TGCGCCAGCAGCCGTCGAAGGACGGCGGGAGGGACCTACAATGAGCAGTTCTTC	CASSRRRTAGGTYNEQFF
TRBV12-3/TRBV12-4	-	many	TRBJ2-1	TGTGCCAGCAGTTTTGGGTCCAACCACAATGAGCAGTTCTTC	CASSFGSNHNEQFF
TRBV6-5	-	-	TRBJ2-5	TGTGCCAGCAGTTACTCGTTTGCGGACAAGGCGAGGACCCAGTACTTC	CASSYSFADKARTQYF
TRBV4-1	-	-	TRBJ2-7	TGCGCCAGCAGCCAAGATTCCCGGCTAGCGCTCTACGAGCAGTACTTC	CASSQDSRLALYEQYF
TRBV11-2	-	-	TRBJ2-3	TGTGCCAGCAGCTTGACGGGACACGGAGGCACAGATACGCAGTATTTT	CASSLTGHGGTDTQYF
TRBV5-1	-	few	TRBJ1-2	TGCGCCAGCAGCTTGACAGCAACTAACTATGGCTACACCTTC	CASSLTATNYGYTF
TRBV20-1	-	-	TRBJ2-7	TGCAGTGCTAGTAACCTGGGGGCCCGCGAGCAGTACTTC	CSASNLGAREQYF
TRBV9	TRBD1	-	TRBJ2-7	TGTGCCAGCAGCTCCGCAGTGGGGACAGGGTACGGCGAGCAGTACTTC	CASSSAVGTGYGEQYF
TRBV6-2/TRBV6-3	-	-	TRBJ2-7	TGTGCCAGCAACGAGGGGCTTTGGGTCTACGAGCAGTACTTC	CASNEGLWVYEQYF
TRBV7-2	TRBD1	-	TRBJ2-6	TGTGCCAGCAGCCCTCAGACAGGGACTGGGGCCAACGTCCTGACTTTC	CASSPQTGTGANVLTF
TRBV7-2	-	few	TRBJ2-5	TGTGCCAGCAGCCAGTGGGAGACCCAGTACTTC	CASSQWETQYF
TRBV7-2	-	few	TRBJ1-2	TGTGCCAGCAGCTCTCCCTGGCCGGACTATGGCTACACCTTC	CASSSPWPDYGYTF
TRBV5-1	TRBD2	-	TRBJ2-2	TGCGCCAGCGGACGCCTAGCGGGACTAAACACCGGGGAGCTGTTTTTT	CASGRLAGLNTGELFF
TRBV12-3/TRBV12-4	TRBD1	-	TRBJ2-3	TGTGCCAGCAGCCGGAACACAGGGGTTTCTAGCACAGATACGCAGTATTTT	CASSRNTGVSSTDTQYF
TRBV12-3/TRBV12-4	-	-	TRBJ2-3	TGTGCCAGCAGTTCAGAGTGGAGCACAGATACGCAGTATTTT	CASSSEWSTDTQYF
TRBV11-2	TRBD2	many	TRBJ2-1	TGTGCCAGCAGCTCGACTAGCGGGGTTGAGCAGTTCTTC	CASSSTSGVEQFF
TRBV4-1	-	-	TRBJ1-1	TGCGCCAGCAGCCAAGGGAGCTTGGGCAACACTGAAGCTTTCTTT	CASSQGSLGNTEAFF
TRBV11-2	-	-	TRBJ2-1	TGTGCCAGCCATCTAGCCTCCTACAATGAGCAGTTCTTC	CASHLASYNEQFF
TRBV20-1	-	few	TRBJ2-3	TGCAGTGCTACCTCGGGGCCCAGGGCCACAGATACGCAGTATTTT	CSATSGPRATDTQYF
TRBV28	-	few	TRBJ2-7	TGTGCCAGCAGTTTAGCTCCCACCTACGCCTACGAGCAGTACTTC	CASSLAPTYAYEQYF
TRBV7-9	-	-	TRBJ2-3	TGTGCCTGCGGCCTGACAATAGCGAGAGGCACAGATACGCAGTATTTT	CACGLTIARGTDTQYF
TRBV2	-	-	TRBJ2-7	TGTGCCAGCAGTCCCAGGTTGAGGGACAATGAGCAGTACTTC	CASSPRLRDNEQYF
TRBV20-1	-	few	TRBJ2-5	TGCAGTGCTCGGACAGGAGGGGCCAATGAGCAGTACTTC	CSARTGGANEQYF
TRBV5-1	-	-	TRBJ1-1	TGCGCCAGCAGCCCAGGGTTGAGCACTGAAGCTTTCTTT	CASSPGLSTEAFF
TRBV7-9	TRBD2	-	TRBJ2-3	TGTGCCAGCAGCTTACTACTGCAGCGGGAAAGTCGGGATACGCAGTATTTT	CASSLLLQRESRDTQYF
TRBV20-1	-	many	TRBJ1-1	TGCAGTGCTGTAAGGGATCTAAAGGGGGAAGCTTTCTTT	CSAVRDLKGEAFF
TRBV28	TRBD1	few	TRBJ2-3	TGTGCCAGCAGTTACCCCGGGACAGGGGACACAGATACGCAGTATTTT	CASSYPGTGDTDTQYF
TRBV6-5	-	many	TRBJ2-1	TGTGCCAGCAGTTACGACGGCTACAATGAGCAGTTCTTC	CASSYDGYNEQFF
TRBV5-1	TRBD1	few	TRBJ2-3	TGCGCCAGCAGCTTGGTGGGACAGCGAACTAGCACAGATACGCAGTATTTT	CASSLVGQRTSTDTQYF
TRBV20-1	TRBD2	few	TRBJ2-1	TGCAGTGCTAGAGATGAGGGACTACCCTACAATGAGCAGTTCTTC	CSARDEGLPYNEQFF
TRBV5-1	-	-	TRBJ2-1	TGCGCCAGCAGCTTGGTGGGAAGAGCGAACAATGAGCAGTTCTTC	CASSLVGRANNEQFF
TRBV29-1	-	few	TRBJ2-1	TGCAGCGTTCGGCACGGGGAGCATGAGCAGTTCTTC	CSVRHGEHEQFF
TRBV20-1	-	few	TRBJ2-1	TGCAGTGCTAGAGACATGACTAAGTGGCGGACAAATGAGCAGTTCTTC	CSARDMTKWRTNEQFF
TRBV4-3	TRBD2	-	TRBJ2-7	TGCGCCAGCAGCCACGGACTAGCGGGAGGTAACGAGCAGTACTTC	CASSHGLAGGNEQYF
TRBV6-2/TRBV6-3	-	-	TRBJ2-5	TGTGCCAGCAGTTATTTGGGAGGGGGACAAGAGACCCAGTACTTC	CASSYLGGGQETQYF
TRBV29-1	-	few	TRBJ2-3	TGCAGCGCCGAGTCACCGCCGAGCACAGATACGCAGTATTTT	CSAESPPSTDTQYF